The T cell receptor (beta chain) under discussion was sequenced for a study of T cells expressing NK-cell markers. This CDR3 is 18 amino acids long. Germline CDR1 MNHEY, CDR2 SMNVEV (reference sequence). cDNA encoding TCR beta was synthesized via 5'RACE template switching incorporating UMIs. One entry per CDR3 protein, without DNA, is what TCRdb gives after re-calling the 5' RACE reads. The sample holds 300,000 to 500,000 distinct CDR3 sequences. The TCR was taken from a woman in her forties or fifties in good health. The chain has TRBV27 and TRBJ2-6; with no DNA, the TCRdb D assignment of TRBD1 cannot be verified. The specimen was blood T cells: a sorted CD56 or NKG2C T cell subset, CD4+ or CD8+ T cells, or bulk PBMC T cells (not recorded which). The CDR3 reads CASSSPRTGGSGANVLTF.